Sequencing of this T cell receptor beta chain was carried out in a study of regulatory dendritic cells for organ transplantation. General study points: Naive T cells showed high diversity, memory cells less, memory CD8+ least. Considerable individual heterogeneity was seen in alloreactive memory CD8+ T cells.

Repertoires were generated with immunoSEQ multiplex PCR, while TCRdb's copy carries only in-frame clones and drops some. The repertoire holds approximately 22,000 clones, with 80% to 90% as singletons. CFSE-labeled sorted T cells met regulatory or mature dendritic cells for five to six days. Germline CDR1 is SGHTA and CDR2 is FQGNSA. Trimming left V 8 bases short and J 1 base short, with 18 bases between. The CDR3 is 16 amino acids. In regard to this clone: Its target is unknown.

Source material: naive CD4+ T cells from blood cultured with regulatory dendritic cells. This sample's subset: CD45RA+ naive T cells. This receptor was taken from a human donor in good health. The V call is TRBV7-2, the J call TRBJ2-1; D is ambiguous. The CDR3 sequence: CASVLDMSRSYNEQFF. DNA for the CDR3: TGTGCCAGCGTCTTAGATATGTCTAGATCCTACAATGAGCAGTTCTTC.